This entry is about one T cell receptor beta chain. What it recognizes is unknown. One end of the junction varies from germline; a read error may be responsible. The PCR ran on 60 Vbeta and 13 Jbeta primers. Repertoires were generated with immunoSEQ multiplex PCR, while TCRdb's copy carries only in-frame clones and drops some. The table records 50,000 to 65,000 clones, approximately 81% of them present only once. Looked up from germline, CDR1 is MNHNS and CDR2 is SASEGT. This CDR3 is 15 amino acids long. The sample is drawn from a study of cytomegalovirus exposure and HLA in healthy donors. Study-level results: In a later analysis, HLA-associated beta chains showed higher expansion and lower generation probabilities than comparable chains. A prior analysis recorded that most TCR beta V segments were productive about 90% or about 30% of the time.

This clonotype was sampled from a woman younger than 30 in good health and CMV-seronegative. This chain uses TRBV6-1 with TRBJ2-6; 9 bases line up with TRBD1. The specimen sequenced was PBMCs. Here the CDR3 reads CASSDRTGEANGLTF. CDR3 DNA sequence: TGTGCCAGCAGTGACCGGACAGGGGAGGCCAACGGCCTGACTTTC.